The text below deals with one T cell receptor (beta chain). The record originates from a study of blood T cell repertoires in COVID-19. The wider study: The samples span acute and convalescent COVID-19 from the United States, Italy and Spain. Nucleic acid was either cDNA or gDNA, and it came from T cells, B-cell-depleted T cells, or PBMCs.

Clones were sequenced by immunoSEQ multiplex PCR, and TCRdb holds only the in-frame ones, with some missing. The profile shows 210,000 or so clones, around nine tenths of them singletons. This CDR3 has 14 amino acids. The germline V gene encodes CDR1 MNHEY and CDR2 SVGAGI. The junction had 3 bases not matched to a gene; V was cut back by 5 bases and J by 9 bases. V is TRBV6-5 and J is TRBJ2-1, with 14 bases identical to TRBD2. This TCR was recovered from a woman under 30 who had recovered from COVID-19. What was sequenced was peripheral blood. The CDR3 sequence is CASSRGLAGAEQFF. The CDR3 nucleotides are TGTGCCAGCAGTAGGGGACTAGCGGGGGCTGAGCAGTTCTTC.